A selection of T cell receptor beta chains follows, all from one sample in a study of blood T cell repertoires in COVID-19. Clones were read by immunoSEQ multiplex PCR, and TCRdb kept only the in-frame ones, dropping some. The top ten hold over 20% of the sample, which has 120,000 or so clones, 65% to 90% seen once. Sequencing input: peripheral blood. All receptors derive from a woman aged 80 or older with acute or convalescent COVID-19. The CDR3 runs from the conserved cysteine through the conserved F or W. A D gene is named only where the DNA matches it firmly. Some rows have no size entry. The others give once, few or many, or a class for an expanded clone.

V: TRBV6-4; size: NA; D: NA; J: TRBJ2-3; length: 12; CDR3: CASKSRTDTQYF; DNA: TGTGCCAGCAAATCTCGCACAGATACGCAGTATTTT
V: TRBV7-9; size: NA; D: TRBD1; J: TRBJ1-5; length: 13; CDR3: CASSKQGNQPQHF; DNA: TGTGCCAGCAGCAAACAGGGGAACCAGCCCCAGCATTTT
V: TRBV18; size: NA; D: NA; J: TRBJ1-5; length: 16; CDR3: CASSLNLGDFNQPQHF; DNA: TGTGCCAGCTCACTAAATCTGGGGGACTTCAATCAGCCCCAGCATTTT
V: TRBV19; size: NA; D: NA; J: TRBJ1-4; length: 16; CDR3: CASKGGSSGTNEKLFF; DNA: TGTGCCAGTAAGGGAGGGTCTTCGGGAACTAATGAAAAACTGTTTTTT
V: TRBV7-3; size: NA; D: TRBD2; J: TRBJ2-3; length: 15; CDR3: CASSLSTGLADTQYF; DNA: TGTGCCAGCAGCTTAAGTACAGGACTAGCCGATACGCAGTATTTT
V: TRBV19; size: once; D: NA; J: TRBJ1-6; length: 14; CDR3: CASSGAGGNSPLHF; DNA: TGTGCCAGTAGCGGCGCGGGGGGGAATTCACCCCTCCACTTT
V: TRBV9; size: NA; D: NA; J: TRBJ2-1; length: 14; CDR3: CASSVDATDNEQFF; DNA: TGTGCCAGCAGCGTAGATGCGACAGACAATGAGCAGTTCTTC
V: TRBV7-2; size: NA; D: TRBD1; J: TRBJ1-1; length: 14; CDR3: CASSLSPGDREAFF; DNA: TGTGCCAGCAGCTTATCCCCAGGGGACAGGGAAGCTTTCTTT
V: TRBV11-2; size: once; D: NA; J: TRBJ2-1; length: 15; CDR3: CASSLEPGSINEQFF; DNA: TGTGCCAGCAGCCTCGAGCCTGGGAGCATAAATGAGCAGTTCTTC
V: TRBV25-1; size: NA; D: NA; J: TRBJ2-1; length: 14; CDR3: CASTNGTQYNEQFF; DNA: TGTGCCAGCACAAACGGGACACAATACAATGAGCAGTTCTTC
V: TRBV7-3; size: NA; D: TRBD1; J: TRBJ1-1; length: 13; CDR3: CASSVQQGTEAFF; DNA: TGTGCCAGCAGCGTACAACAGGGGACAGAAGCTTTCTTT
V: TRBV6-2/TRBV6-3; size: NA; D: NA; J: TRBJ1-2; length: 12; CDR3: CASSSQDYGYTF; DNA: TGTGCCAGCAGTTCACAGGACTATGGCTACACCTTC
V: TRBV5-1; size: NA; D: TRBD1; J: TRBJ1-2; length: 15; CDR3: CASSFGQQGIDGYTF; DNA: TGCGCCAGCAGTTTTGGTCAACAGGGGATCGACGGCTACACCTTC
V: TRBV27; size: NA; D: NA; J: TRBJ1-3; length: 14; CDR3: CASSIRGSGNTIYF; DNA: TGTGCCAGCAGTATCAGAGGCTCTGGAAACACCATATATTTT
V: TRBV9; size: NA; D: TRBD1; J: TRBJ1-5; length: 15; CDR3: CASSSGQGAWQPQHF; DNA: TGTGCCAGCAGCTCGGGACAGGGGGCGTGGCAGCCCCAGCATTTT
V: TRBV5-1; size: NA; D: NA; J: TRBJ1-1; length: 15; CDR3: CASSNQAPGNTEAFF; DNA: TGCGCCAGCAGCAATCAGGCCCCAGGGAACACTGAAGCTTTCTTT
V: TRBV5-1; size: NA; D: NA; J: TRBJ1-2; length: 15; CDR3: CASSPPAGAGGGYTF; DNA: TGCGCCAGCAGCCCCCCCGCGGGGGCTGGCGGGGGCTACACCTTC
V: TRBV5-1; size: NA; D: NA; J: TRBJ1-5; length: 15; CDR3: CASSLTGSNNQPQHF; DNA: TGCGCCAGCAGCTTAACAGGCTCAAACAATCAGCCCCAGCATTTT
V: TRBV5-5; size: NA; D: NA; J: TRBJ1-4; length: 13; CDR3: CASIAADAEKLFF; DNA: TGTGCCAGTATTGCAGCGGACGCTGAAAAACTGTTTTTT
V: TRBV19; size: NA; D: TRBD1; J: TRBJ1-1; length: 14; CDR3: CASSNPGQGAEAFF; DNA: TGTGCCAGTAGTAATCCGGGACAGGGGGCTGAAGCTTTCTTT
V: TRBV18; size: NA; D: NA; J: TRBJ1-6; length: 17; CDR3: CASSPPGGALTNSPLHF; DNA: TGTGCCAGCTCACCTCCCGGGGGGGCTCTCACCAATTCACCCCTCCACTTT
V: TRBV4-1; size: NA; D: NA; J: TRBJ1-2; length: 12; CDR3: CASSPGLFDYTF; DNA: TGCGCCAGCAGCCCAGGACTGTTTGATTACACCTTC
V: TRBV19; size: NA; D: NA; J: TRBJ1-2; length: 14; CDR3: CASSIDPIYSGYTF; DNA: TGTGCCAGTAGTATCGATCCCATCTATTCTGGCTACACCTTC
V: TRBV6-2/TRBV6-3; size: NA; D: NA; J: TRBJ1-5; length: 16; CDR3: CASSSGQTSGNQPQHF; DNA: TGTGCCAGCAGTTCCGGACAGACAAGTGGTAATCAGCCCCAGCATTTT
V: TRBV24-1; size: NA; D: TRBD1; J: TRBJ2-5; length: 18; CDR3: CATSDRRTGGMRRETQYF; DNA: TGTGCCACCAGTGACCGCCGGACAGGGGGCATGAGAAGAGAGACCCAGTACTTC
V: TRBV6-2/TRBV6-3; size: NA; D: TRBD1; J: TRBJ2-1; length: 15; CDR3: CASSGPGQGAYEQFF; DNA: TGTGCCAGCAGTGGACCGGGACAGGGGGCCTATGAGCAGTTCTTC
V: TRBV27; size: few; D: TRBD1; J: TRBJ1-1; length: 15; CDR3: CASSRGQLKNTEAFF; DNA: TGTGCCAGCAGCAGGGGACAGCTTAAGAACACTGAAGCTTTCTTT
V: TRBV28; size: NA; D: NA; J: TRBJ1-5; length: 11; CDR3: CASSRSGPQHF; DNA: TGTGCCAGCAGTCGTAGCGGGCCCCAGCATTTT
V: TRBV19; size: NA; D: TRBD1; J: TRBJ1-2; length: 13; CDR3: CASTRDSRDGYTF; DNA: TGTGCCAGTACCCGGGACAGCAGAGATGGCTACACCTTC
V: TRBV2; size: once; D: NA; J: TRBJ1-5; length: 14; CDR3: CASGGQNSNQPQHF; DNA: TGTGCCAGCGGCGGACAGAATAGCAATCAGCCCCAGCATTTT
V: TRBV10-3; size: NA; D: NA; J: TRBJ1-5; length: 14; CDR3: CAISAQGSNQPQHF; DNA: TGTGCCATCAGCGCTCAGGGGAGCAATCAGCCCCAGCATTTT
V: TRBV9; size: NA; D: TRBD2; J: TRBJ2-5; length: 14; CDR3: CASSIRGSQETQYF; DNA: TGTGCCAGCAGCATTCGCGGGAGCCAAGAGACCCAGTACTTC
V: TRBV24-1; size: NA; D: NA; J: TRBJ2-2; length: 16; CDR3: CATSLHPSSNTGELFF; DNA: TGTGCCACCAGTTTGCACCCTAGCTCTAACACCGGGGAGCTGTTTTTT
V: TRBV5-1; size: NA; D: TRBD1; J: TRBJ1-2; length: 13; CDR3: CASRTGIGYGYTF; DNA: TGCGCCAGCAGGACAGGGATCGGCTATGGCTACACCTTC